A single sample gave rise to the 9 T cell receptor beta chains below, sequenced in a study of molecular identifiers for immune sequencing clone quantification. TCRdb recomputed calls from the PCR reads with MiXCR, one row per CDR3 protein. Among about 640,000 distinct CDR3 sequences listed, just under 20% were seen once. The sequenced sample consisted of naive CD8+ T cells from blood, with Jurkat cell RNA spiked in. The subset: FACS-sorted CD8+CD4-CCR7+CD45RA+ naive T cells. The source is a human donor in good health. Some libraries in this study had Jurkat cell RNA spiked in.

This clonotype was recorded a few times. The chain employs TRBV4-3 and TRBJ2-1; TRBD2 is a possible D gene (6 bases). The CDR3 is 17 residues long. V gave up 0 bases and J gave up 4 bases, with 16 bases separating them. Per germline, CDR1 LGHNA and CDR2 YSLEER. CDR3 bases: TGCGCCAGCAGCCAAGACGCAGAAGCGGGCCTATACAATGAGCAGTTCTTC. As protein: CASSQDAEAGLYNEQFF.

About this clonotype: With a much larger clone just one base away, this may be a read error. This chain links TRBV9 with TRBJ1-1; possible D gene TRBD1, 6 bases. Trimming took 5 bases from V and 0 from J, leaving 20 bases between them. Germline V CDR1 and CDR2: SGDLS, YYNGEE. The CDR3 has 17 residues. The CDR3 DNA reads as TGTGCCAGCAGAAAACCGGTAGAAGGGGGGATGAACACTGAAGCTTTCTTT. Protein: CASRKPVEGGMNTEAFF.

This clonotype has a handful of counts. This rearrangement joins TRBV13 to TRBJ1-1, with TRBD1 identical over 12 bases. Trimming at V came to 1 base and at J to 4 bases, leaving 7 bases not matched to a gene. Germline CDR1 is PRHDT and CDR2 is FYEKMQ (reference sequence). The CDR3 runs 17 residues. The CDR3 loop is CASSLVGQGARSTEAFF. The CDR3 coding sequence is TGTGCCAGCAGCTTAGTGGGACAGGGGGCCCGGAGCACTGAAGCTTTCTTT.

Concerning this clonotype itself: A much larger clone lies a single base off, so this may be a read error. CDR3 loop: CAASRGGSSYNSPLHF. For the CDR3, the DNA is TGTGCCGCCAGCAGAGGAGGGAGCTCCTATAATTCACCCCTCCACTTT. The chain joins TRBV15 to TRBJ1-6; D gene unclear. Germline V gene lookup returns CDR1 LNHNV and CDR2 YYDKDF (reference sequence). This CDR3 has 16 amino acids.

This clonotype was seen more than once but under ten times. The V call is TRBV11-2, the J call TRBJ2-1; D call uncertain. CDR1 and CDR2 (germline): SGHAT, FQNNGV. The V gene lost 5 bases and the J gene lost 2 bases, with 13 bases spanning the gap. This CDR3 is 15 amino acids long. The CDR3 DNA sequence: TGTGCCAGCAGCGGCTCTACCATAACCTACAATGAGCAGTTCTTC. Translating gives CASSGSTITYNEQFF.

The table lists this clonotype with many counts. The V call is TRBV29-1, the J call TRBJ2-5, with 8 bases fitting TRBD1. CDR1 and CDR2 (germline): SQVTM, ANQGSEA. CDR3 length: 14 amino acids. Trimming took 6 bases from V and 5 from J; bases not matched to a gene: 11. CDR3 nucleotides: TGCAGCGTGACCTTCAGGGGGCGCGGGGAGACCCAGTACTTC. Protein sequence: CSVTFRGRGETQYF.

This clonotype was seen ten or more times. The rearrangement links TRBV30 to TRBJ2-3; 7 positions agree with TRBD1. The J segment lost 3 bases and the V segment lost 3 bases, leaving 6 bases of the junction unmatched. CDR3 length equals 14 residues. The germline V gene has CDR1 GTSNPN and CDR2 SVGIG (reference sequence). The CDR3 nucleotides read TGTGCCTGGAGAGACAGGGATGCAACAGATACGCAGTATTTT. Translation gives CAWRDRDATDTQYF.

This clonotype was observed at least ten times. The rearrangement uses TRBV6-5 and TRBJ2-2; tentatively, D is TRBD1 (6 bases). The CDR3 loop spans 23 amino acids. Trimming removed 4 bases from V and 0 bases from J, with 33 bases in between. CDR1 and CDR2 (germline): MNHEY, SVGAGI. DNA for the CDR3: TGTGCCAGCAGTTTCTTTTTATTTTCAGACTTTACAGGGATAGTGACGAACACCGGGGAGCTGTTTTTT. Translating gives CASSFFLFSDFTGIVTNTGELFF.

This clonotype was found many times. V and J are TRBV24-1 and TRBJ2-3, with D possibly called TRBD1 or TRBD2 (5 bases each). This CDR3 is built from 12 residues. Germline CDR1 KGHDR, CDR2 SFDVKD. V gave up 9 bases and J gave up 5 bases, with 11 bases separating them. This CDR3 reads CATRGAGDTQYF. In DNA, the CDR3 is TGTGCCACCCGTGGGGCGGGAGATACGCAGTATTTT.